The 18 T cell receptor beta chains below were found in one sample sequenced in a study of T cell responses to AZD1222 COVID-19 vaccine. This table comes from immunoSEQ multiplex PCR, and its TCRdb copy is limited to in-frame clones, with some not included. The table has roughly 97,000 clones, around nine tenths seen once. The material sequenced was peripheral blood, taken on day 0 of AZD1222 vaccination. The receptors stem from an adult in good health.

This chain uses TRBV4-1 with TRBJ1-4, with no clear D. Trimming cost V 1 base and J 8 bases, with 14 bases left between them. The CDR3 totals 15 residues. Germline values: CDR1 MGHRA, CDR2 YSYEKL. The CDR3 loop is CASSQGPPGREKLFF. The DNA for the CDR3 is TGCGCCAGCAGCCAAGGACCACCCGGAAGAGAAAAACTGTTTTTT.

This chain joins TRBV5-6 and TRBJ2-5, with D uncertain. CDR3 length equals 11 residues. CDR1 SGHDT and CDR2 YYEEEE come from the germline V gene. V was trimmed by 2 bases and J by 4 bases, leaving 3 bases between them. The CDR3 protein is CASSFGETQYF. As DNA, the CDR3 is TGTGCCAGCAGCTTTGGAGAGACCCAGTACTTC.

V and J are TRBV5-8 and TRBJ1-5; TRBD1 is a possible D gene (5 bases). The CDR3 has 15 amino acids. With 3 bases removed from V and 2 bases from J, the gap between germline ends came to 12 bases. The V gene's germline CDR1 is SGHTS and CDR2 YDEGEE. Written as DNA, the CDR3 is TGTGCCAGCAGCTACCGGGACCGAGGCAATCAGCCCCAGCATTTT. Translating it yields CASSYRDRGNQPQHF.

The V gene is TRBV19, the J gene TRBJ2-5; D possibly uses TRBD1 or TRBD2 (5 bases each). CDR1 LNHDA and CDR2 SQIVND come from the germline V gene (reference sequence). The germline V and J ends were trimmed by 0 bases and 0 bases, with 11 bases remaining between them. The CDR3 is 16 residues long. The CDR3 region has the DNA TGTGCCAGTAGTATAGATGGGGGAAGGTACCAAGAGACCCAGTACTTC. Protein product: CASSIDGGRYQETQYF.

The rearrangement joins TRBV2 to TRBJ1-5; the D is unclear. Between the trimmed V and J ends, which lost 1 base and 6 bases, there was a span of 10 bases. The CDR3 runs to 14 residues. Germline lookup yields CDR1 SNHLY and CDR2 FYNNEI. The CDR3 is CASSEGNRGQPQHF. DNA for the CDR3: TGTGCCAGCAGTGAAGGTAACCGGGGTCAGCCCCAGCATTTT.

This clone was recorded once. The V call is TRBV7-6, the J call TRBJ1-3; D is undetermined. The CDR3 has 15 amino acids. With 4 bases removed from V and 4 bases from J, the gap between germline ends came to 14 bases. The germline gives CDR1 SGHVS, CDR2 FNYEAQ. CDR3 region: CASSSRGGQGNTIYF. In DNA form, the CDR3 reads TGTGCCAGCAGCTCCCGGGGAGGGCAGGGAAACACCATATATTTT.

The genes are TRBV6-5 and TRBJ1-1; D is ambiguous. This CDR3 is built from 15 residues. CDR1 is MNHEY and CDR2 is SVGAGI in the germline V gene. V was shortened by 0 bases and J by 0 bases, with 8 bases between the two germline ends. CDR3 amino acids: CASSYSNHMNTEAFF. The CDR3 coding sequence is TGTGCCAGCAGTTACTCAAATCACATGAACACTGAAGCTTTCTTT.

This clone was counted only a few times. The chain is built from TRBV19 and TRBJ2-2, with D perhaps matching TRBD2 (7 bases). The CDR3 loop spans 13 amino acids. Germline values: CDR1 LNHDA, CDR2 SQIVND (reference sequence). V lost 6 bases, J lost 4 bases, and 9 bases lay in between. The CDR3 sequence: CASSAGATGELFF. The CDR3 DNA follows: TGTGCCAGTAGCGCGGGGGCCACCGGGGAGCTGTTTTTT.

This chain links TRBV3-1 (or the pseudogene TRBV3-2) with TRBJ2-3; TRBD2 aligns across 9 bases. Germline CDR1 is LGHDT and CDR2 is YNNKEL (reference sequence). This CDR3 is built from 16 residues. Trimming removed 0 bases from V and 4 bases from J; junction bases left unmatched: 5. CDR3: CASSQDSGGTADTQYF. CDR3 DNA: TGTGCCAGCAGCCAAGACAGCGGGGGGACCGCAGATACGCAGTATTTT.

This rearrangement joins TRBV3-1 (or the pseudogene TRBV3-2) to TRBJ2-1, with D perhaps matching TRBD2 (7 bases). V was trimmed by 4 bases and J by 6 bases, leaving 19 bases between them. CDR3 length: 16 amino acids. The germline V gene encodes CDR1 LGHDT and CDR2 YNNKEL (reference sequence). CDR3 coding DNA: TGTGCCAGCAGCCTTATCAAGGGGGGGGCGGGCAATGAGCAGTTCTTC. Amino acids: CASSLIKGGAGNEQFF.

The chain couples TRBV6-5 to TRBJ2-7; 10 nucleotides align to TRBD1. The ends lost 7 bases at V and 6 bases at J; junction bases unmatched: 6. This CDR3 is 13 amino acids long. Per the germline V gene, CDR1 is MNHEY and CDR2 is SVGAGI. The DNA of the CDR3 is TGTGCCAGCACCTGGGACAGGGGAAGCGAGCAGTACTTC. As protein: CASTWDRGSEQYF.

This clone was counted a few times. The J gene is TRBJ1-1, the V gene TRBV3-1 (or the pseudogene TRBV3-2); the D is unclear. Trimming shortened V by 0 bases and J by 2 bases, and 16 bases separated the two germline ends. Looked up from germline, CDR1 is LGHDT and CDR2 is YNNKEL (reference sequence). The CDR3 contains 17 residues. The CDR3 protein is CASSQEVSSGTNTEAFF. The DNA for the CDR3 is TGTGCCAGCAGCCAAGAAGTGAGCAGTGGTACAAACACTGAAGCTTTCTTT.

The CDR3 DNA sequence: TGTGCCAGCAGCTTAGAGGGGGGCCCGGCTTTCTTT. As protein: CASSLEGGPAFF. The chain links TRBV11-3 to TRBJ1-1, with D possibly TRBD1 on 6 matching bases. Germline assignment: CDR1 SGHNT and CDR2 YENEEA. Trimming removed 0 bases at V and 11 bases at J, with 10 bases between. CDR3 length equals 12 residues.

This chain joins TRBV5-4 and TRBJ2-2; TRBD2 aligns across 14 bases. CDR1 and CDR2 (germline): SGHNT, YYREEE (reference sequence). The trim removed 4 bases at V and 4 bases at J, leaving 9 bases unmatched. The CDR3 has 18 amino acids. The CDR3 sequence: CASSAETSGGVSTGELFF. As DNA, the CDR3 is TGTGCCAGCAGCGCCGAGACTAGCGGGGGGGTGTCCACCGGGGAGCTGTTTTTT.

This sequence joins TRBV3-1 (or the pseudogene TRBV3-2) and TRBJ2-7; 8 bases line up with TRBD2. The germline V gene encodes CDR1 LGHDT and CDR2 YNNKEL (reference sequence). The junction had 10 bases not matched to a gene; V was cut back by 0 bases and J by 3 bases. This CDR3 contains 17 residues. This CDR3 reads CASSQDEGLVANYEQYF. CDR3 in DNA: TGTGCCAGCAGCCAAGATGAGGGACTAGTAGCCAACTACGAGCAGTACTTC.

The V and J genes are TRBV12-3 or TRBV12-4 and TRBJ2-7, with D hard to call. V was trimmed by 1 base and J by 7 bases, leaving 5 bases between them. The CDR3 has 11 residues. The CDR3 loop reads CASSLVGEQYF. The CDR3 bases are TGTGCCAGCAGTTTAGTTGGGGAGCAGTACTTC.

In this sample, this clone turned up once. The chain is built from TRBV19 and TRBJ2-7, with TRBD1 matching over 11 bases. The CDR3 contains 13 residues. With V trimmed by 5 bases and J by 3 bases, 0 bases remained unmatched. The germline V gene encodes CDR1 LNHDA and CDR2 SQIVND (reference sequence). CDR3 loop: CASSGTGGYEQYF. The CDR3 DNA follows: TGTGCCAGTAGTGGGACAGGGGGCTACGAGCAGTACTTC.

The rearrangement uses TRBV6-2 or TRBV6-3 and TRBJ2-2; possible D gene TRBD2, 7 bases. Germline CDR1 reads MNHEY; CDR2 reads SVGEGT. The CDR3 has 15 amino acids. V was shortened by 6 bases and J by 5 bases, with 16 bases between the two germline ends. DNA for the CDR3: TGTGCCAGCAGCCGAGTGGGGGGGCTGACCGGGGAGCTGTTTTTT. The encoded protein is CASSRVGGLTGELFF.